This T cell receptor (beta chain) came from a study of blood T cell repertoires in COVID-19. Study as a whole: COVID-19 samples from acute and convalescent phases originated in the United States, Italy and Spain.

CDR1 GTSNPN and CDR2 SVGIG come from the germline V gene (reference sequence). The V gene lost 3 bases and the J gene lost 0 bases, with 12 bases spanning the gap. The CDR3 has 15 residues. In the authors' methods: It was from reference gene primer amplification that nucleated cell counts were estimated. Produced via immunoSEQ multiplex PCR; TCRdb's table is partial and in-frame only. That table supplies the V and J calls and clone size; D and trimming were determined from the DNA. Seen here are more than 150,000 clones, 80% to 90% observed once, and the top ten hold 12%. The J gene is TRBJ1-5, the V gene TRBV30; D perhaps matches TRBD1 (6 bases). This clonotype was obtained from an elderly woman with COVID-19, enrolled during active disease. Sequenced input: peripheral blood. The CDR3 sequence: CAWSEGVISNQPQHF. DNA for the CDR3: TGTGCCTGGAGCGAGGGGGTGATTAGCAATCAGCCCCAGCATTTT.